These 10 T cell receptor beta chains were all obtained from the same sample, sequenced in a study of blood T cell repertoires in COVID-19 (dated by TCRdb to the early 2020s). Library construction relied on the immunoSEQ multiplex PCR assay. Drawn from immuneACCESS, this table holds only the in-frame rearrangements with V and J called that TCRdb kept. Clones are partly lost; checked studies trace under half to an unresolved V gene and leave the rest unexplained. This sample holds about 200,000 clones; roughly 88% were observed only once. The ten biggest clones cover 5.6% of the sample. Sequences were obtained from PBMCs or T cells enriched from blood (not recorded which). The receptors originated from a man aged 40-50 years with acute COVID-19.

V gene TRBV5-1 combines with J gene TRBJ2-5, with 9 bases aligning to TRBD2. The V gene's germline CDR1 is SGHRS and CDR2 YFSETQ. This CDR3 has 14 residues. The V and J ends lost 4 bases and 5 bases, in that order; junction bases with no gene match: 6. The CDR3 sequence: CASSLGTSRETQYF. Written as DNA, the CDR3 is TGCGCCAGCAGCCTGGGGACTAGCCGGGAGACCCAGTACTTC.

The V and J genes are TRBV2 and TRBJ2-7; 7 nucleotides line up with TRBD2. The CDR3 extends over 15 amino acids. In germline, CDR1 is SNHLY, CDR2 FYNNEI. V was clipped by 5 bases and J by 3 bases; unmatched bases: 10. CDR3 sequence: CASSPRASGLYEQYF. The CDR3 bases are TGTGCCAGCAGTCCCCGAGCTAGCGGCCTCTACGAGCAGTACTTC.

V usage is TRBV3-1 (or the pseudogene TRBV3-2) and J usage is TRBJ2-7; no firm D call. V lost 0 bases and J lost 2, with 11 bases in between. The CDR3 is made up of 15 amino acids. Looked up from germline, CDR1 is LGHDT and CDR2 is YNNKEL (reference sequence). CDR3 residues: CASSQESLSTYEQYF. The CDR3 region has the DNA TGTGCCAGCAGCCAAGAGTCCCTATCCACCTACGAGCAGTACTTC.

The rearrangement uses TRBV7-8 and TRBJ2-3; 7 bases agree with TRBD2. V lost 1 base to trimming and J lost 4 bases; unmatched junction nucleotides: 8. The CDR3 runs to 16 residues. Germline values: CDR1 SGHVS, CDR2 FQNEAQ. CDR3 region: CASSLGVGGTADTQYF. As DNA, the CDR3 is TGTGCCAGCAGCTTAGGCGTGGGGGGGACGGCAGATACGCAGTATTTT.

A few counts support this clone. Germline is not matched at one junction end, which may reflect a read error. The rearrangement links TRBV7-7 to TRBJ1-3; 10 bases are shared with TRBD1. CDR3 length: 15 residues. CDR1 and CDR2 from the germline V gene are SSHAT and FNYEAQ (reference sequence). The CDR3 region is CASSRDRGYGNTIYF. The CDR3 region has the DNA TGTGCTAGCAGCCGGGACAGGGGATATGGAAACACCATATATTTT.

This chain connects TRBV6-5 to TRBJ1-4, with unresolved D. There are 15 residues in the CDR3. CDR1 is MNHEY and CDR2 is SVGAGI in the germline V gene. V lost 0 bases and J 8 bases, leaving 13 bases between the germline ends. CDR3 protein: CASSYSALSVEKLFF. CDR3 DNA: TGTGCCAGCAGTTACTCGGCTCTTTCAGTCGAAAAACTGTTTTTT.

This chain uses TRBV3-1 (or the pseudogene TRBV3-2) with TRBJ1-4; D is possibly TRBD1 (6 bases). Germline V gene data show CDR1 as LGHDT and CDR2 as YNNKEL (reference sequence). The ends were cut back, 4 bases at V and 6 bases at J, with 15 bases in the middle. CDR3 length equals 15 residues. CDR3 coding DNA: TGTGCCAGCAGCCCTAACAGGGAAACGGATGAAAAACTGTTTTTT. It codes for CASSPNRETDEKLFF.

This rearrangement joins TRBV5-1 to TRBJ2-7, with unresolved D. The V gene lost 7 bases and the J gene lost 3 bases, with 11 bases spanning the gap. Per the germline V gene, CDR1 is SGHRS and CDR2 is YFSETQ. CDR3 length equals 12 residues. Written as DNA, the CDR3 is TGCGCCAGCCGAGGTGAAGGCTACGAGCAGTACTTC. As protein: CASRGEGYEQYF.

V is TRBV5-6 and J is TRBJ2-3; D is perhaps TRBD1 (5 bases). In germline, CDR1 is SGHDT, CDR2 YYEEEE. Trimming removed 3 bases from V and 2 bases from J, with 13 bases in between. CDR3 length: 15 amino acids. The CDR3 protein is CASSSHRYSTDTQYF. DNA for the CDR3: TGTGCCAGCAGCTCTCACAGGTATTCCACAGATACGCAGTATTTT.

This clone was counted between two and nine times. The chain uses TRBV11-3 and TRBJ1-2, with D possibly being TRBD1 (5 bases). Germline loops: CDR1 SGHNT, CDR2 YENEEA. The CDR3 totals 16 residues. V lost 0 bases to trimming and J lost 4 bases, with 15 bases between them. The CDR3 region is CASSLDGGAAFYGYTF. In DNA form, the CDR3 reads TGTGCCAGCAGCTTAGATGGTGGGGCAGCTTTCTATGGCTACACCTTC.